Listed here are 3 T cell receptor beta chains from one sample, sequenced in a study of post-analysis software for immune sequencing data. Study results and caveats: About five TRBV segments were more frequent in patients than controls; TRBV5-6, TRBV5-1 and TRBV20-1 belonged to this group.

The authors incorporated unique molecular identifiers into the TCR beta cDNA libraries. MiXCR was run by TCRdb on the PCR reads, yielding one entry per CDR3 protein. The sample lists 600,000 to 750,000 distinct CDR3 sequences, around 64% occurring once. No antigen has been identified for these receptors. The sample consisted of blood. The receptors were gathered from a girl under 10 years old with multiple sclerosis.

This chain links TRBV15 with TRBJ2-1; D gene uncertain. In germline, CDR1 is LNHNV, CDR2 YYDKDF (reference sequence). The CDR3 runs to 15 residues. V lost 3 bases to trimming and J lost 10 bases, with 19 bases between them. CDR3 residues: CATSSSLTRGDEQFF. The CDR3, as DNA: TGTGCCACCAGCAGCTCACTGACCCGAGGTGACGAGCAGTTCTTC. Combining the CDR3 with reference TRBV15 and TRBJ2-1 gives the whole variable domain DAMVIQNPRYQVTQFGKPVTLSCSQTLNHNVMYWYQQKSSQAPKLLFHYYDKDFNNEADTPDNFQSRRPNTSFCFLDIRSPGLGDTAMYLCATSSSLTRGDEQFFGPGTRLTVL.

The V and J genes are TRBV27 and TRBJ1-2; 8 bases are shared with TRBD1. V shed 4 bases, J shed 7 bases, and the junction held 5 bases outside the gene matches. Germline V gives CDR1 MNHEY, CDR2 SMNVEV (reference sequence). This CDR3 has 13 amino acids. In DNA, the CDR3 is TGTGCCAGCAGTTCTCAGGGGGCAGCTGGCTACACCTTC. Residues: CASSSQGAAGYTF.

This chain uses TRBV4-2 with TRBJ2-7; unclear D gene. This CDR3 is built from 15 residues. In germline, CDR1 is LGHNA, CDR2 YNFKEQ. V lost 1 base, J lost 5 bases, and 15 bases lay in between. Here the CDR3 DNA reads TGTGCCAGCAGCCAAGTCACGGCGGAACGCGACGAGCAGTACTTC. This translates into CASSQVTAERDEQYF.